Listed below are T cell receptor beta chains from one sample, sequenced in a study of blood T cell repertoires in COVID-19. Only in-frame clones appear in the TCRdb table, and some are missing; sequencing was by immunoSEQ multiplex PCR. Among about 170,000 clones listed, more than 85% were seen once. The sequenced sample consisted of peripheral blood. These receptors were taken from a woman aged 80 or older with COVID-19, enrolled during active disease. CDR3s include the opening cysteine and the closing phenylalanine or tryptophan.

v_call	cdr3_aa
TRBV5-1	CASSPAGTGLLEQYF
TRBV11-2	CASSPSTGVVREQYF
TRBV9	CASSATSANTGELFF
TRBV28	CASRFPGQVLGSPLHF
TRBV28	CASRGRVGTSGSYEQYF
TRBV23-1	CASRDRERAFF
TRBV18	CASSASGGLGYTF
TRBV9	CASSVAGVTDTQYF
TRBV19	CASSIGLLGTGELFF
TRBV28	CASSSIAGSLSYNEQFF
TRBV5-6	CASSDSGGNYGYTF
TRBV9	CASSPRLGGGSPLHF
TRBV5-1	CASSSDWSREQYF
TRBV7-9	CASSLAEGTSGDRNIQYF
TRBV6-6	CASSYSEFTLDTQYF
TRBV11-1	CASSLATGRGETQYF
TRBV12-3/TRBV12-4	CASSPQQGYIQYF
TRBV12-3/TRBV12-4	CASSLGGSYEQYF
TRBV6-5	CASSTPLGGKETQYF
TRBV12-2	CASRSRVGGRAPWDEQYF
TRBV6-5	CATRSTEAFF
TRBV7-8	CASSLAVVGQGPQHF
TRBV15	CATSRDPVTGFGGYTF
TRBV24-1	CATSSSRGSGNTIYF
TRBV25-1	CASSENGQGNTIYF
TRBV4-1	CASSQDKTSFTDTQYF
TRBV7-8	CASSSASGRAEEQYF
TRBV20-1	CSASGGLLRTTNEKLFF
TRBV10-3	CAISRGDASISGYTF
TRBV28	CASSLPIGTGDTEAFF
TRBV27	CASSLSRTVNTGELFF
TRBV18	CASSPLLSLEEKLFF
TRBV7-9	CASSPNPLAGGPRNEQYF
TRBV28	CASSLSAEADTQYF
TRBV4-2	CASSQDTGADQPQHF
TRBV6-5	CASSDGRANYGYTF
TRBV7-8	CASSLVGGPQPNSNQPQHF
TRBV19	CASTNGRLNQPQHF
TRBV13	CASSSYRDQRGEQFF
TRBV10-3	CAISEGGSPYNEQFF
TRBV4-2	CASSQGGVTGELFF
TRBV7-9	CASSSPGQGWGEQFF
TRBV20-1	CSASKGTAIKTQYF
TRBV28	CASSVTQGGSQPQHF
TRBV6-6	CASASLVGEQYF
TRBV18	CASSPIPGQGASEQYF
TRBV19	CASSNTGRAVSGNTIYF
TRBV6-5	CASSYGAGASTDTQYF
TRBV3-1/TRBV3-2	CASSQKTGQVAFF
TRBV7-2	CASSLLGALNTEAFF
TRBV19	CASSIRGAGVDEQFF
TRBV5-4	CASSGAGGNMNTGELFF
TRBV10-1	CASSESSMGLINEKLFF
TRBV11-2	CASSPGLEAFF
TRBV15	CATSRGGKGAYGYTF
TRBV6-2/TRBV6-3	CASSYGLSQETYEQYF
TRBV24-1	CATSDRGLGPYEQYF
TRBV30	CAWSVPGGQPQHF
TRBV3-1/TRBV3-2	CASSHWDSFLYGYTF
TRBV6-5	CASSYPGSVYGYTF